These 20 T cell receptor beta chains came from one sample sequenced in a study of blood T cell repertoires in COVID-19. Generated by immunoSEQ multiplex PCR, the TCRdb table keeps only in-frame clones and is missing some. The sample has around 70,000 clones, 65% to 85% seen once. Sequencing was performed on peripheral blood. The source is an elderly woman with active or convalescent COVID-19.

V is TRBV3-1 (or the pseudogene TRBV3-2) and J is TRBJ2-1, with D unclear. The CDR3 is 16 amino acids. The V end lost 1 base, the J end lost 10 bases, and 20 bases lay between the germline ends. CDR1 is LGHDT, CDR2 YNNKEL, per germline (reference sequence). CDR3 residues: CASSQGPPSMVGEQFF. The CDR3 nucleotides read TGTGCCAGCAGCCAAGGTCCCCCTAGTATGGTCGGGGAGCAGTTCTTC.

In its sample, this clone was seen a few times. This chain uses TRBV19 with TRBJ1-4; 7 nucleotides agree with TRBD1. The CDR3 sequence is 16 residues long. The germline CDR1 and CDR2 sequences are LNHDA and SQIVND (reference sequence). The trim removed 4 bases at V and 4 bases at J, leaving 9 bases unmatched. This CDR3 reads CASSTVPGQNNEKLFF. DNA of the CDR3: TGTGCCAGTAGTACGGTACCGGGACAGAATAATGAAAAACTGTTTTTT.

The CDR3 nucleotides read TGTGCCAGCAGCGGGAGGGAAAAACTGTTTTTT. Protein: CASSGREKLFF. The chain recombines TRBV5-8 with TRBJ1-4; D call uncertain. Trimming cost V 4 bases and J 8 bases, with 6 bases left between them. The CDR3 contains 11 residues. The germline V gene has CDR1 SGHTS and CDR2 YDEGEE. Filled out from reference TRBV5-8 and TRBJ1-4, the complete variable domain reads EAGVTQSPTHLIKTRGQQATLRCSPISGHTSVYWYQQALGLGLQFLLWYDEGEERNRGNFPPRFSGRQFPNYSSELNVNALELEDSALYLCASSGREKLFFGSGTQLSVL.

This clone was observed a single time. The chain couples TRBV5-1 to TRBJ2-7, with 15 bases fitting TRBD2. Germline V lookup: CDR1 SGHRS, CDR2 YFSETQ. CDR3 length equals 16 residues. The trim removed 3 bases at V and 4 bases at J, leaving 5 bases unmatched. As DNA, the CDR3 is TGCGCCAGCAGCTCAGGACTAGCGGGGGGGCCGTACGAGCAGTACTTC. It is translated as CASSSGLAGGPYEQYF.

This chain links TRBV7-8 with TRBJ2-7, with 11 bases identical to TRBD1. The CDR3 is made up of 15 amino acids. Germline-derived CDR1 and CDR2 are SGHVS and FQNEAQ. The V gene end was trimmed by 5 bases and the J gene end by 0 bases; junction bases not matched to a gene: 3. The CDR3 loop reads CASSRGTGGSYEQYF. CDR3 nucleotides: TGTGCCAGCAGCCGAGGGACAGGGGGCTCCTACGAGCAGTACTTC.

This clone was detected only a few times. The CDR3 sequence is CASTPRQGYSYEQYF. The DNA for the CDR3 is TGTGCCAGCACCCCGAGACAGGGCTACTCCTACGAGCAGTACTTC. The chain links TRBV11-3 to TRBJ2-7; 7 positions agree with TRBD1. CDR3 length equals 15 residues. From germline, CDR1 is SGHNT and CDR2 YENEEA. Trimming took 7 bases from V and 0 from J; bases not matched to a gene: 9.

The rearrangement links TRBV6-5 to TRBJ2-7, with 8 bases matching TRBD2. The V segment lost 6 bases and the J segment 3 bases; nucleotides outside the gene matches: 7. CDR1 and CDR2 (germline): MNHEY, SVGAGI. The CDR3 extends over 14 amino acids. For the CDR3, the DNA is TGTGCCAGCAGGTCACTAGCGGAGGGCTACGAGCAGTACTTC. Translating gives CASRSLAEGYEQYF.

The chain uses TRBV21-1 and TRBJ1-2; TRBD1 was called by the table and not checked on the DNA. TRBV21-1 is given as a pseudogene. The CDR3 consists of 16 residues. In DNA form, the CDR3 reads TGTGCCAGCAGCAAAGGGGGACGACAGGGATACTATGGCTACACCTTC. Protein sequence: CASSKGGRQGYYGYTF.

This clone was recorded only once. This sequence joins TRBV6-5 and TRBJ2-7; 8 bases match TRBD1. Germline lookup yields CDR1 MNHEY and CDR2 SVGAGI. V trimming: 1 base; J trimming: 6 bases; junction bases outside the gene matches: 11. The CDR3 contains 16 residues. The CDR3 sequence is CASSYFDSRGQGEQYF. The CDR3 nucleotides read TGTGCCAGCAGTTACTTCGACTCCAGGGGGCAAGGCGAGCAGTACTTC.

The chain links TRBV19 to TRBJ1-2; TRBD1 matches 12 bases. The CDR3 consists of 14 residues. Germline trimming cut 6 bases from V and 4 bases from J; bases unmatched to any gene: 3. Germline V CDR1 and CDR2: LNHDA, SQIVND (reference sequence). The CDR3 protein is CASRGTGGGYGYTF. CDR3 bases: TGTGCCAGTAGGGGGACAGGGGGCGGCTATGGCTACACCTTC.

The chain carries TRBV15 and TRBJ1-2; D unresolved. The ends were cut back, 5 bases at V and 6 bases at J, with 16 bases in the middle. The CDR3 runs to 14 residues. Germline CDR1 is LNHNV and CDR2 is YYDKDF (reference sequence). In DNA, the CDR3 is TGTGCCACCAGCCGACCCCAGGCTCCAGATGGCTACACCTTC. It codes for CATSRPQAPDGYTF.

V is TRBV7-3 and J is TRBJ2-7; 7 bases align to TRBD1. The V gene end was trimmed by 5 bases and the J gene end by 2 bases; junction bases not matched to a gene: 12. In germline, CDR1 is SGHTA, CDR2 FQGTGA. This CDR3 is built from 16 residues. CDR3 DNA: TGTGCCAGCAGCCAACCGAACAGGGGAAACCCCTACGAGCAGTACTTC. Its translation is CASSQPNRGNPYEQYF.

This clone appeared a single time. The V call is TRBV6-5, the J call TRBJ2-7; D possibly corresponds to TRBD2 (6 bases). Germline V gene sequence: CDR1 MNHEY, CDR2 SVGAGI. The V end lost 7 bases, the J end lost 1 base, and 17 bases lay between the germline ends. The length of the CDR3 is 15 residues. The CDR3 coding sequence is TGTGCCAGCATGTGGGGGACTGGGGGTTCCTACGAGCAGTACTTC. It yields the protein CASMWGTGGSYEQYF.

J is TRBJ1-1 and V is TRBV7-2; D is unresolved. Germline V CDR1 and CDR2: SGHTA, FQGNSA. The CDR3 totals 13 residues. Trimming shortened V by 1 base and J by 1 base, and 4 bases separated the two germline ends. The CDR3 DNA reads TGTGCCAGCAGCTTAGTCAGGAACACTGAAGCTTTCTTT. Translating it yields CASSLVRNTEAFF.

CDR3 DNA: TGTGCCAGCAGTCTTACAGATACGCAGTATTTT. It translates to CASSLTDTQYF. The rearrangement joins TRBV6-2 or TRBV6-3 to TRBJ2-3, with D uncertain. The germline V gene has CDR1 MNHEY and CDR2 SVGEGT. The CDR3 totals 11 residues. V shed 5 bases and J shed 3 bases, with 3 bases lying between them.

The chain is built from TRBV19 and TRBJ2-1, with a possible D match to TRBD2 (6 bases). The V end was cut by 5 bases, the J end by 7 bases, with 21 bases between. Germline CDR1 reads LNHDA; CDR2 reads SQIVND (reference sequence). The CDR3 consists of 16 residues. CDR3 bases: TGTGCCAGTAGTTACCGGGCGGGGCCGGGGGTGAATGAGCAGTTCTTC. Amino acid sequence: CASSYRAGPGVNEQFF.

V and J are TRBV21-1 and TRBJ2-1; TRBD2, as called in the table, went unchecked against the DNA. TRBV21-1 is classified as a pseudogene. The CDR3 spans 17 residues. This CDR3 reads CASSISSGRSSYNEQFF. In DNA form, the CDR3 reads TGTGCCAGCAGCATTTCTAGCGGGAGGTCATCCTACAATGAGCAGTTCTTC.

This chain uses TRBV7-8 with TRBJ2-1; tentative D call: TRBD1 (6 bases). The CDR3 contains 15 residues. Looked up from germline, CDR1 is SGHVS and CDR2 is FQNEAQ. V lost 4 bases, J lost 4 bases, and 14 bases lay in between. The CDR3 sequence is CASSSPSDRYNEQFF. In nucleotides, the CDR3 is TGTGCCAGCAGCTCCCCTTCGGACAGATACAATGAGCAGTTCTTC.

The J gene is TRBJ2-4, the V gene TRBV6-2 or TRBV6-3; D remains ambiguous. The V end lost 2 bases, the J end lost 6 bases, and 8 bases lay between the germline ends. The CDR3 runs to 13 residues. CDR1 is MNHEY, CDR2 SVGEGT, per germline. For the CDR3, the DNA is TGTGCCAGCAGTTACCTAGGCAGAAACATTCAGTACTTC. Translating it yields CASSYLGRNIQYF.

The V call is TRBV5-1, the J call TRBJ2-2; 8 bases map to TRBD2. Germline V lookup: CDR1 SGHRS, CDR2 YFSETQ. With 3 bases clipped from V and 1 base from J, the junction kept 2 bases outside the gene matches. The CDR3 sequence is 15 residues long. DNA for the CDR3: TGCGCCAGCAGCTACACTAGCGGGAACACCGGGGAGCTGTTTTTT. This gives the protein CASSYTSGNTGELFF.